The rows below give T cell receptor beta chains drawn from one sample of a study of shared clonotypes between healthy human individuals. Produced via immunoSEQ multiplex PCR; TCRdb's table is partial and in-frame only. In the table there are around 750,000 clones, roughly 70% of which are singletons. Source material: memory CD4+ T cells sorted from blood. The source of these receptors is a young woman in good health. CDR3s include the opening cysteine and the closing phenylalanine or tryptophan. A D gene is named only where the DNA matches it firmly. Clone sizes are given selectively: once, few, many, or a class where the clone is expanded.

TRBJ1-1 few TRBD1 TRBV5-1 CASSLGDRDYTEAFF TGCGCCAGCAGCTTGGGGGACAGGGACTACACTGAAGCTTTCTTT
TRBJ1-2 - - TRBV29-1 CSVVRGTDYGYTF TGCAGCGTTGTGCGGGGGACGGACTATGGCTACACCTTC
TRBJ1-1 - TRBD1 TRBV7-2 CASSPGGTGNTEAFF TGTGCCAGCAGCCCGGGGGGGACAGGGAATACTGAAGCTTTCTTT
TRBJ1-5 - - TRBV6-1 CASSEARGIGNQPQHF TGTGCCAGCAGTGAAGCGCGTGGTATCGGTAATCAGCCCCAGCATTTT
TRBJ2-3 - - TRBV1 CTSSQDEREGLVRGTQYF TGCACCAGCAGCCAAGATGAGCGGGAGGGCCTCGTGAGAGGTACGCAGTATTTT
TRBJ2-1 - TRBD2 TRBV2 CARGTSGSYNEQFF TGTGCCAGAGGGACTAGCGGGAGTTACAATGAGCAGTTCTTC
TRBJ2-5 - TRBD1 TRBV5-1 CASSLAAGQGRQETQYF TGCGCCAGCAGCTTGGCAGCGGGACAGGGGCGCCAAGAGACCCAGTACTTC
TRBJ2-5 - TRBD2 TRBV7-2 CASSWTSGREETQYF TGTGCCAGCAGCTGGACTAGCGGGAGGGAAGAGACCCAGTACTTC
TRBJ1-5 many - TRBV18 CASSPTGWSPQHF TGTGCCAGCTCACCAACAGGGTGGTCGCCCCAGCATTTT
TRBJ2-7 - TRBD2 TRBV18 CASSTSGGSYEQYF TGTGCCAGCTCAACTAGCGGGGGTTCCTACGAGCAGTACTTC
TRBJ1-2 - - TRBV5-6 CASSSLTVNYGYTF TGTGCCAGCAGCTCCCTCACAGTAAACTATGGCTACACCTTC
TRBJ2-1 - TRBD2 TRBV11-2 CASSLGYSSSGRTEQFF TGTGCCAGCAGCTTAGGGTATAGCTCCAGCGGGAGGACTGAGCAGTTCTTC
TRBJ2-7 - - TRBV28 CASSLYEVYEQYF TGTGCCAGCAGTTTATATGAGGTCTACGAGCAGTACTTC
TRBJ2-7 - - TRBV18 CASSPREGSDEQYF TGTGCCAGCTCCCCTCGAGAGGGATCCGACGAGCAGTACTTC
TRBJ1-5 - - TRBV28 CASSRVAQHF TGTGCCAGCAGTAGGGTTGCCCAGCATTTT
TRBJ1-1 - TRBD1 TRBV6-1 CASIRTGGTEAFF TGTGCCAGCATTCGGACAGGGGGCACTGAAGCTTTCTTT
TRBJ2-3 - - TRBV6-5 CASSYRIGGDTQYF TGTGCCAGCAGTTATCGTATCGGAGGAGATACGCAGTATTTT
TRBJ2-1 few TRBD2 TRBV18 CASSSLAGVSYNEQFF TGTGCCAGCTCATCCCTAGCGGGGGTCTCCTACAATGAGCAGTTCTTC
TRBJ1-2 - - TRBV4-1 CASSQGTANYGYTF TGCGCCAGCAGCCAGGGTACAGCTAACTATGGCTACACCTTC
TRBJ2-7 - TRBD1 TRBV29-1 CSVEGQGPYEQYF TGCAGCGTGGAGGGACAGGGCCCTTACGAGCAGTACTTC
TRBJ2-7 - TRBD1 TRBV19 CASRGTFGTGGYEQYF TGTGCCAGTAGAGGGACTTTTGGGACAGGGGGATACGAGCAGTACTTC
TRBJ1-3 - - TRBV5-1 CASSEGSGNTIYF TGCGCCAGCAGCGAAGGTTCGGGAAACACCATATATTTT
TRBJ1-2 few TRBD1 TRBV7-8 CASSSGTGGYGYTF TGTGCCAGCAGCTCGGGGACAGGGGGTTATGGCTACACCTTC
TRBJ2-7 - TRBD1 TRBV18 CASSARQGPYEQYF TGTGCCAGCTCAGCAAGACAGGGACCCTACGAGCAGTACTTC
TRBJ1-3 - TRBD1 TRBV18 CASSPNTQGAFGNTIYF TGTGCCAGCTCACCCAACACACAGGGGGCCTTTGGAAACACCATATATTTT
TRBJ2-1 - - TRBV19 CASSIVSGSPGGEQFF TGTGCCAGTAGTATAGTTAGCGGAAGCCCCGGGGGTGAGCAGTTCTTC
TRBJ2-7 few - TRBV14 CASSQEWGAYEQYF TGTGCCAGCAGCCAAGAATGGGGGGCCTACGAGCAGTACTTC
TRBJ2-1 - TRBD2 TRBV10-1 CASSDTSGNYNEQFF TGCGCCAGCAGTGACACTAGCGGAAATTACAATGAGCAGTTCTTC
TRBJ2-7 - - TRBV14 CASSHDSDRSRQYF TGTGCCAGCAGCCACGACTCGGACAGATCGCGGCAGTACTTC
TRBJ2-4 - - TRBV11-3 CASSPGLRNIQYF TGTGCCAGCAGCCCCGGACTCAGAAACATTCAGTACTTC
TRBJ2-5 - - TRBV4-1 CASSQSGPARETQYF TGCGCCAGCAGCCAAAGCGGACCGGCGAGGGAGACCCAGTACTTC
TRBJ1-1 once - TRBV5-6 CASSLGWDTEAFF TGTGCCAGCAGTCTGGGGTGGGACACTGAAGCTTTCTTT
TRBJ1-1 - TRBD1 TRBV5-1 CASSGGQGYTEAFF TGCGCCAGCAGCGGGGGACAGGGATACACTGAAGCTTTCTTT
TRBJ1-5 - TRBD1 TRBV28 CASSSSQGFNQPQHF TGTGCCAGCAGTTCATCACAGGGGTTTAATCAGCCCCAGCATTTT
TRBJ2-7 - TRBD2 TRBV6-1 CASRAIAGGHYEQYF TGTGCCAGCAGAGCCATAGCGGGAGGACACTACGAGCAGTACTTC
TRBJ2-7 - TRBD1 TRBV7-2 CASSLLQGGREQYF TGTGCCAGCAGCTTATTACAGGGGGGCCGCGAGCAGTACTTC
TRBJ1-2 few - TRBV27 CASSSPYRTNYGYTF TGTGCCAGCAGTTCCCCTTACAGGACTAACTATGGCTACACCTTC
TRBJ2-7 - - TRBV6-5 CASSYMFRGNRDEQYF TGTGCCAGCAGTTACATGTTTCGGGGGAATAGGGACGAGCAGTACTTC
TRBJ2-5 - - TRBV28 CASSNPQGTQETQYF TGTGCCAGCAGTAACCCACAGGGCACCCAAGAGACCCAGTACTTC
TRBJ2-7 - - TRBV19 CASSMRRGADEQYF TGTGCCAGTAGTATGAGGAGGGGTGCGGACGAGCAGTACTTC
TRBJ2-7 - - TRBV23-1 CASSQSRPHYEQYF TGCGCCAGCAGTCAATCACGCCCTCACTACGAGCAGTACTTC